A single sample is the source of the 17 T cell receptor beta chains below, sequenced in a study of blood T cell repertoires in COVID-19. Method: immunoSEQ multiplex PCR; TCRdb's copy keeps in-frame clones and lacks some. The table includes over 90,000 clones, 75% to 95% detected once. The specimen sequenced was peripheral blood. The receptors were gathered from a man between 18 and 29 years old with acute or convalescent COVID-19.

The chain uses TRBV2 and TRBJ1-1; 9 positions match TRBD1. The CDR3 is made up of 14 amino acids. The V gene end was trimmed by 4 bases and the J gene end by 3 bases; junction bases not matched to a gene: 3. CDR1 and CDR2 from the germline V gene are SNHLY and FYNNEI. DNA for the CDR3: TGTGCCAGCAGTGTGGGACAGGGATACACTGAAGCTTTCTTT. Its translation is CASSVGQGYTEAFF.

The chain has TRBV28 and TRBJ1-6, with unresolved D. V lost 0 bases and J lost 9, with 12 bases in between. Germline-derived CDR1 and CDR2 are MDHEN and SYDVKM. The CDR3 runs to 15 residues. CDR3 sequence: CASSLWGFGGSPLHF. CDR3 in DNA: TGTGCCAGCAGTTTATGGGGTTTTGGCGGTTCACCCCTCCACTTT.

In its sample, this clone was seen once. This chain joins TRBV18 and TRBJ1-5, with TRBD1 matching over 8 bases. The trim removed 6 bases at V and 5 bases at J, leaving 9 bases unmatched. The CDR3 has 15 amino acids. Germline V gene lookup returns CDR1 KGHSH and CDR2 LQKENI. The DNA for the CDR3 is TGTGCCAGCTCGCCGGGACAGGTATCTTATCAGCCCCAGCATTTT. It is translated as CASSPGQVSYQPQHF.

This chain joins TRBV5-1 and TRBJ1-1; 7 nucleotides line up with TRBD1. Germline-derived CDR1 and CDR2 are SGHRS and YFSETQ. Trimming took 4 bases from V and 1 from J; bases not matched to a gene: 4. The CDR3 spans 14 residues. CDR3 in DNA: TGCGCCAGCAGCAACCGGGACAGGAACACTGAAGCTTTCTTT. Amino acid sequence: CASSNRDRNTEAFF.

The chain joins TRBV6-6 to TRBJ2-6, with a tentative D call TRBD1 (5 bases). There are 16 residues in the CDR3. V dropped 4 bases and J dropped 2 bases, with 12 bases sitting between them. The germline V gene encodes CDR1 MNHNY and CDR2 SVGAGI (reference sequence). DNA for the CDR3: TGTGCCAGCAGTTCCCGACCAGGGCCTGGGGCCAACGTCCTGACTTTC. It is translated as CASSSRPGPGANVLTF.

The chain employs TRBV5-5 and TRBJ1-2; D might be TRBD1 (5 bases). V shed 1 base and J shed 7 bases, with 17 bases lying between them. The CDR3 extends over 15 amino acids. Germline-derived CDR1 and CDR2 are SGHKS and YYEKEE (reference sequence). CDR3 region: CASSLFTTDSSGYTF. CDR3 bases: TGTGCCAGCAGCTTGTTTACGACAGACTCCTCTGGCTACACCTTC.

This chain uses TRBV28 with TRBJ1-1; perhaps TRBD1 as D (6 bases). The CDR3 has 15 amino acids. The germline V gene encodes CDR1 MDHEN and CDR2 SYDVKM. Trimming removed 7 bases from V and 3 bases from J, with 18 bases in between. CDR3: CASTAGRGLDTEAFF. The CDR3 bases are TGTGCCAGCACCGCGGGGCGGGGGCTAGACACTGAAGCTTTCTTT. The full variable domain, with the rest looked up from reference TRBV28 and TRBJ1-1, is DVKVTQSSRYLVKRTGEKVFLECVQDMDHENMFWYRQDPGLGLRLIYFSYDVKMKEKGDIPEGYSVSREKKERFSLILESASTNQTSMYLCASTAGRGLDTEAFFGQGTRLTVV.

This rearrangement joins TRBV18 to TRBJ1-2; a weak D match, TRBD1 (5 bases). V was clipped by 8 bases and J by 8 bases, with 18 bases between them. Germline V gives CDR1 KGHSH, CDR2 LQKENI. CDR3 length: 13 residues. CDR3 protein: CASAERGDRGYTF. In DNA form, the CDR3 reads TGTGCCAGCGCCGAGCGGGGGGATCGCGGCTACACCTTC. Full variable domain (remainder filled in from reference TRBV18 and TRBJ1-2): NAGVMQNPRHLVRRRGQEARLRCSPMKGHSHVYWYRQLPEEGLKFMVYLQKENIIDESGMPKERFSAEFPKEGPSILRIQQVVRGDSAAYFCASAERGDRGYTFGSGTRLTVV.

The chain links TRBV5-1 to TRBJ1-1; D gene ambiguous. From germline, CDR1 is SGHRS and CDR2 YFSETQ. Trimming stripped 3 bases from V and 0 bases from J, with 9 bases between. The CDR3 is 14 residues long. The CDR3 DNA reads as TGCGCCAGCAGCTCTAAGAACGTGAACACTGAAGCTTTCTTT. Encoded protein: CASSSKNVNTEAFF.

The V call is TRBV6-1, the J call TRBJ2-7; 7 bases fit TRBD1. The CDR3 loop spans 15 amino acids. CDR1 is MNHNS and CDR2 is SASEGT in the germline V gene. The J segment lost 2 bases and the V segment lost 3 bases, leaving 7 bases of the junction unmatched. The DNA of the CDR3 is TGTGCCAGCAGTGACCGACAGGGTTCAACCTACGAGCAGTACTTC. Amino acid sequence: CASSDRQGSTYEQYF.

The chain employs TRBV7-8 and TRBJ1-4, with no clear D. Germline lookup yields CDR1 SGHVS and CDR2 FQNEAQ. Trimming took 7 bases from V and 8 from J, leaving 17 bases between them. CDR3 size: 14 residues. Here the CDR3 reads CASTKTPTEEKLFF. The CDR3, as DNA: TGTGCCAGCACCAAGACCCCGACTGAGGAAAAACTGTTTTTT.

This rearrangement joins TRBV5-1 to TRBJ1-4; TRBD1 agrees at 12 bases. CDR1 and CDR2 from the germline V gene are SGHRS and YFSETQ. V dropped 2 bases and J dropped 2; count of bases not matched to a gene: 7. This CDR3 has 18 residues. This CDR3 reads CASSFLYGTGGTNEKLFF. In DNA form, the CDR3 reads TGCGCCAGCAGCTTTCTGTACGGGACAGGGGGCACTAATGAAAAACTGTTTTTT.

This chain uses TRBV19 with TRBJ2-7; 9 bases map to TRBD1. The CDR3 has 19 amino acids. Per the germline V gene, CDR1 is LNHDA and CDR2 is SQIVND (reference sequence). V was pared by 5 bases and J by 7 bases, with 24 bases of the junction left unmatched. CDR3 bases: TGTGCCAGTAGTCCAACCCTCGGGACAGGGACTCACATACCTTTTGAGCAGTACTTC. Residues: CASSPTLGTGTHIPFEQYF.

This sequence joins TRBV5-8 and TRBJ1-5; 10 bases are a match to TRBD1. The V gene's germline CDR1 is SGHTS and CDR2 YDEGEE. The CDR3 loop spans 15 amino acids. J was trimmed by 7 bases and V by 4 bases; bases with no gene match: 8. This chain's CDR3 is CASSGDRGKGQPQHF. In DNA form, the CDR3 reads TGTGCCAGCAGCGGGGACAGGGGTAAAGGGCAGCCCCAGCATTTT.

The CDR3 loop reads CASSFLGSGALVGETQYF. CDR3 sequence (DNA): TGCGCCAGCAGCTTCCTGGGTAGCGGGGCCCTGGTAGGAGAGACCCAGTACTTC. V is TRBV5-1 and J is TRBJ2-5, with 8 bases matching TRBD2. Germline V lookup: CDR1 SGHRS, CDR2 YFSETQ. This CDR3 has 18 residues. V gave up 2 bases and J gave up 4 bases; unmatched junction bases: 16.

This chain uses TRBV3-1 (or the pseudogene TRBV3-2) with TRBJ1-1, with D maybe TRBD1 (6 bases). The germline V gene has CDR1 LGHDT and CDR2 YNNKEL (reference sequence). The ends were cut back, 3 bases at V and 4 bases at J, with 18 bases in the middle. The CDR3 is 16 residues long. CDR3 in amino acids: CASSHLQGTGGTEAFF. The DNA for the CDR3 is TGTGCCAGCAGCCATCTACAGGGAACTGGGGGCACTGAAGCTTTCTTT.

CDR3 coding DNA: TGTGCCAGTCACTGGGGCGGAGGGACAGACTATGGCTACACCTTC. Its translation is CASHWGGGTDYGYTF. The gene calls are TRBV19 and TRBJ1-2; TRBD1 matches 7 bases. The CDR3 runs 15 residues. Losses at the gene ends were 8 bases for V and 3 bases for J; bases not matched to a gene: 12. Per the germline V gene, CDR1 is LNHDA and CDR2 is SQIVND (reference sequence).